The 13 T cell receptor beta chains in this list originate from one sample, sequenced in a study of cytomegalovirus exposure and HLA in healthy donors. The PCR had 60 Vbeta and 13 Jbeta primers. Generated by immunoSEQ multiplex PCR, the TCRdb table keeps only in-frame clones and is missing some. The sample contains over 150,000 clones, 80% to 85% of which appear only once. The sequenced sample was PBMCs. These receptors all stem from a boy aged 2 to 10 in good health and CMV-seronegative.

The chain is built from TRBV29-1 and TRBJ1-1; D is undetermined. The V end was cut by 4 bases, the J end by 5 bases, with 5 bases between. The CDR3 consists of 10 residues. Looked up from germline, CDR1 is SQVTM and CDR2 is ANQGSEA. CDR3 region: CSVVTTEAFF. The DNA for the CDR3 is TGCAGCGTTGTCACTACTGAAGCTTTCTTT.

This clone was recorded once. The V and J genes are TRBV21-1 and TRBJ2-7; the DNA was not compared with TRBD1, the D call given in the table. TRBV21-1 is described as a pseudogene. The CDR3 runs to 12 residues. Here the CDR3 reads CASSKQGYEQYF. The CDR3 bases are TGTGCCAGCAGCAAGCAGGGCTACGAGCAGTACTTC.

The chain combines TRBV13 with TRBJ2-7, with 7 positions matching TRBD2. V gave up 5 bases and J gave up 3 bases; unmatched junction bases: 13. The CDR3 is 16 residues long. Germline V gene sequence: CDR1 PRHDT, CDR2 FYEKMQ (reference sequence). CDR3 DNA sequence: TGTGCCAGCAGCATCCCGCCGACTAGCACCGGCTACGAGCAGTACTTC. This gives the protein CASSIPPTSTGYEQYF.

In its sample, this clone was seen once. The chain recombines TRBV5-1 with TRBJ1-1, with TRBD1 identical over 11 bases. With V trimmed by 4 bases and J by 10 bases, 6 bases remained unmatched. The CDR3 spans 13 residues. Per germline, CDR1 SGHRS and CDR2 YFSETQ. The CDR3: CASSPGTGGSAFF. The CDR3 DNA follows: TGCGCCAGCAGCCCTGGGACAGGGGGGTCAGCTTTCTTT. Supplemented by reference TRBV5-1 and TRBJ1-1, the full variable domain reads KAGVTQTPRYLIKTRGQQVTLSCSPISGHRSVSWYQQTPGQGLQFLFEYFSETQRNKGNFPGRFSGRQFSNSRSEMNVSTLELGDSALYLCASSPGTGGSAFFGQGTRLTVV.

This clone was picked up a small number of times. The rearrangement joins TRBV2 to TRBJ2-1, with 7 nucleotides matching TRBD2. Germline-derived CDR1 and CDR2 are SNHLY and FYNNEI. The CDR3 is 15 residues long. V trimming: 6 bases; J trimming: 4 bases; junction bases outside the gene matches: 9. CDR3 DNA: TGTGCCAGCAGCGGGCCGCGGGAGCCGTACAATGAGCAGTTCTTC. It encodes CASSGPREPYNEQFF.

This chain joins TRBV29-1 and TRBJ1-3; 8 bases are shared with TRBD1. The CDR3 runs to 17 residues. Germline V gene data show CDR1 as SQVTM and CDR2 as ANQGSEA. Unmatched junction bases numbered 22, after V lost 8 bases and J lost 7 bases. DNA of the CDR3: TGCAGCCCCCCAGGGGGCGGCCGGGTGTCACGTCGGAACACCATATATTTT. Translation gives CSPPGGGRVSRRNTIYF.

This clone was seen only once. The J gene is TRBJ2-1, the V gene TRBV7-8; no reliable D call. The CDR3 consists of 15 residues. V dropped 3 bases and J dropped 8 bases, with 17 bases sitting between them. Germline CDR1 reads SGHVS; CDR2 reads FQNEAQ. The DNA for the CDR3 is TGTGCCAGCAGCTTCCTTTTCCAAGCCGTCGATGAGCAGTTCTTC. It specifies CASSFLFQAVDEQFF.

The chain is built from TRBV28 and TRBJ2-2; 10 bases agree with TRBD2. CDR1 is MDHEN, CDR2 SYDVKM, per germline. Losses at the gene ends were 4 bases for V and 9 bases for J; bases not matched to a gene: 11. The CDR3 runs to 16 residues. CDR3 region: CASSSGGLARGWELFF. CDR3 nucleotides: TGTGCCAGCAGTTCGGGGGGACTAGCGAGAGGATGGGAGCTGTTTTTT.

This clone was seen a single time. The V gene is TRBV29-1, the J gene TRBJ2-1; 8 bases line up with TRBD2. Trimming cost V 5 bases and J 3 bases; bases outside gene matches: 9. The CDR3 has 15 residues. Germline values: CDR1 SQVTM, CDR2 ANQGSEA. The CDR3 DNA sequence: TGCAGCGTTTGGGGCAGCGGGGGTATCTACAATGAGCAGTTCTTC. This translates into CSVWGSGGIYNEQFF.

The chain joins TRBV7-8 to TRBJ1-4; 11 nucleotides agree with TRBD1. From germline, CDR1 is SGHVS and CDR2 FQNEAQ. The CDR3 contains 18 residues. The V and J ends lost 5 bases and 2 bases, in that order; junction bases with no gene match: 10. The CDR3 region is CASSPRDRGFGTNEKLFF. In nucleotides, the CDR3 is TGTGCCAGCAGCCCTCGGGACAGGGGGTTCGGGACTAATGAAAAACTGTTTTTT.

This chain connects TRBV7-9 to TRBJ1-2; TRBD1 agrees at 9 bases. J lost 4 bases, V lost 4 bases, and 10 bases had no gene match. This CDR3 comprises 16 residues. Germline-derived CDR1 and CDR2 are SEHNR and FQNEAQ (reference sequence). The CDR3 spells CASSSWGQGLAYGYTF. In nucleotides, the CDR3 is TGTGCCAGCAGCTCCTGGGGACAGGGACTGGCCTATGGCTACACCTTC.

The chain carries TRBV4-1 and TRBJ1-4; D uncertain. Per the germline V gene, CDR1 is MGHRA and CDR2 is YSYEKL. The CDR3 is made up of 16 amino acids. Deletions cut 1 base from V and 4 bases from J, with 13 bases between. The CDR3 protein is CASSQGTATFNEKLFF. The CDR3 nucleotides read TGCGCCAGCAGCCAAGGAACAGCTACCTTTAATGAAAAACTGTTTTTT.

The chain joins TRBV6-5 to TRBJ2-7, with D perhaps matching TRBD1 (6 bases). CDR3 size: 14 residues. The ends were cut back, 5 bases at V and 2 bases at J, with 13 bases in the middle. The germline V gene encodes CDR1 MNHEY and CDR2 SVGAGI. This CDR3 is CASSPGVATYEQYF. In DNA, the CDR3 is TGTGCCAGCAGTCCAGGGGTAGCAACCTACGAGCAGTACTTC.